The 9 T cell receptor beta chains in this list originate from one sample, sequenced in a study of T-cell memory formation after mild COVID-19. Using its own MiXCR run on the 5' RACE reads, TCRdb lists one record per CDR3 protein. The sample lists 500,000 to 600,000 distinct CDR3 sequences, roughly 18% occurring once. The sample consisted of PBMCs or a T cell subset sorted from them (not recorded which). These receptors were taken from an adult woman who had mild COVID-19 (a few samples of this study predate the infection). Cell type and time point are not known.

V gene TRBV21-1 combines with J gene TRBJ2-7; whether TRBD1, the table's D call, matches the DNA was not checked. TRBV21-1 represents a pseudogene. The CDR3 has 12 residues. The CDR3 nucleotides are TGTGCCAGCTTCCGACTGGGCGGCGAGCAGTACTTC. It is translated as CASFRLGGEQYF.

V and J are TRBV4-1 and TRBJ2-3; D gene ambiguous. There are 14 residues in the CDR3. Germline V gives CDR1 MGHRA, CDR2 YSYEKL. With 4 bases removed from V and 0 bases from J, the gap between germline ends came to 8 bases. The CDR3 spells CASSRPASTDTQYF. The CDR3 DNA is TGCGCCAGCAGCCGCCCGGCCAGCACAGATACGCAGTATTTT.

The CDR3 reads CASSLVFRAEQFF. CDR3 DNA sequence: TGTGCCAGCAGCTTAGTGTTTAGGGCAGAGCAGTTCTTC. This chain links TRBV7-8 with TRBJ2-1; D not resolved. This CDR3 has 13 residues. V was pared by 1 base and J by 10 bases, with 11 bases between. Germline V gene lookup returns CDR1 SGHVS and CDR2 FQNEAQ. Supplemented by reference TRBV7-8 and TRBJ2-1, the full variable domain reads GAGVSQSPRYKVAKRGQDVALRCDPISGHVSLFWYQQALGQGPEFLTYFQNEAQLDKSGLPSDRFFAERPEGSVSTLKIQRTQQEDSAVYLCASSLVFRAEQFFGPGTRLTVL.

This clonotype was seen more than once but under ten times. The V gene is TRBV27, the J gene TRBJ2-1; possible D gene TRBD2, 6 bases. Trimming left V 6 bases short and J 10 bases short, with 16 bases between. The CDR3 sequence is 13 residues long. Germline lookup yields CDR1 MNHEY and CDR2 SMNVEV (reference sequence). CDR3 sequence (DNA): TGTGCCAGCAGCACTGGGGGGACCCTCGAGCAGTTCTTC. Its protein is CASSTGGTLEQFF.

This clonotype has more than one count but fewer than ten. The chain joins TRBV7-8 to TRBJ2-1; 12 bases fit TRBD2. Germline CDR1 and CDR2: SGHVS and FQNEAQ. This CDR3 spans 17 amino acids. Unmatched junction bases numbered 14, after V lost 5 bases and J lost 9 bases. This CDR3 is CASSPHRTSGMGGEQFF. CDR3 nucleotide sequence: TGTGCCAGCAGCCCCCATCGGACTAGCGGGATGGGGGGTGAGCAGTTCTTC. The complete variable domain, with remaining parts taken from reference TRBV7-8 and TRBJ2-1, reads GAGVSQSPRYKVAKRGQDVALRCDPISGHVSLFWYQQALGQGPEFLTYFQNEAQLDKSGLPSDRFFAERPEGSVSTLKIQRTQQEDSAVYLCASSPHRTSGMGGEQFFGPGTRLTVL.

This clonotype was seen a few times. J is TRBJ2-2 and V is TRBV7-9; perhaps TRBD1 as D (6 bases). CDR3 size: 16 residues. Looked up from germline, CDR1 is SEHNR and CDR2 is FQNEAQ (reference sequence). Trimming pared 2 bases from V and 6 bases from J, leaving 16 bases between. CDR3 sequence: CASSLQGPSFPGELFF. CDR3 nucleotide sequence: TGTGCCAGCAGCTTACAGGGGCCGTCGTTCCCCGGGGAGCTGTTTTTT.

This clonotype was seen a handful of times. The J gene is TRBJ2-1, the V gene TRBV19; maybe TRBD2 (5 bases). Trimming pared 2 bases from V and 7 bases from J, leaving 6 bases between. Germline V CDR1 and CDR2: LNHDA, SQIVND (reference sequence). The CDR3 is 12 residues long. In DNA, the CDR3 is TGTGCCAGTAGTATAACGGGGAATGAGCAGTTCTTC. Residues: CASSITGNEQFF.

This clonotype has only a few counts. The V gene is TRBV27, the J gene TRBJ1-2; possible D gene TRBD1, 6 bases. Germline V gene sequence: CDR1 MNHEY, CDR2 SMNVEV (reference sequence). CDR3 length equals 16 residues. The V gene lost 7 bases and the J gene lost 7 bases, with 25 bases spanning the gap. The CDR3 DNA reads as TGTGCCAGCAAGCGGACAGTCTTTAGCTTTCCGGGTGGCTACACCTTC. Translation gives CASKRTVFSFPGGYTF.

The genes are TRBV5-8 and TRBJ2-7, with D tentatively TRBD2 (5 bases). Trimming stripped 3 bases from V and 9 bases from J, with 22 bases between. The CDR3 length is 15 residues. Germline V gene sequence: CDR1 SGHTS, CDR2 YDEGEE. The CDR3 reads CASSSDWEESRGQYF. CDR3 DNA: TGTGCCAGCAGCTCTGACTGGGAAGAGAGCCGGGGGCAGTACTTC.